This TCR beta chain derives from a study of spatial heterogeneity in lung cancer. This CDR3 comprises 15 residues. CDR1 is SGHRS and CDR2 is YFSETQ in the germline V gene. Trimming at V came to 4 bases and at J to 0 bases, leaving 4 bases not matched to a gene. By proportion, this clonotype is large. This beta chain is off target for a library built for alpha chains, so its abundance means little. Each CDR3 protein is one row after TCRdb ran MiXCR on the 5' RACE reads. The sample yields 300 or so distinct CDR3 sequences, roughly 13% seen once. Specified time point: sample taken at primary tumor resection. The study sequenced unsorted whole RNA from tumor, nontumor lung or frozen PBMC.

Material: normal lung tissue next to the tumor, obtained at surgery. The chain has TRBV5-1 and TRBJ2-1, with 7 bases lining up with TRBD2. The receptor was isolated from a male donor with early-stage non-small cell lung cancer. CDR3 sequence: CASSPRGSSYNEQFF. CDR3 DNA sequence: TGCGCCAGCAGCCCGCGGGGGTCCTCCTACAATGAGCAGTTCTTC.